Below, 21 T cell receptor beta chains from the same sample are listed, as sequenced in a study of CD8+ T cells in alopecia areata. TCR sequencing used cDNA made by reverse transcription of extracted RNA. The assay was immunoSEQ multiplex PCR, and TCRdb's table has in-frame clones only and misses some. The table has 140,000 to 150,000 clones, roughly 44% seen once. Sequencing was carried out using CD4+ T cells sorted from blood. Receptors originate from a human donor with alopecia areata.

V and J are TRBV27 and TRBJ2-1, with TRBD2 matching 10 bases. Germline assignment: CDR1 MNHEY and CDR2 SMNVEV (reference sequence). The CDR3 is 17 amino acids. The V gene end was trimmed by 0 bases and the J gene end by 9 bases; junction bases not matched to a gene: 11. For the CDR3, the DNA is TGTGCCAGCAGTTTATCGGTCCTAGCGGGAGTTGGGGTTGAGCAGTTCTTC. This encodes CASSLSVLAGVGVEQFF.

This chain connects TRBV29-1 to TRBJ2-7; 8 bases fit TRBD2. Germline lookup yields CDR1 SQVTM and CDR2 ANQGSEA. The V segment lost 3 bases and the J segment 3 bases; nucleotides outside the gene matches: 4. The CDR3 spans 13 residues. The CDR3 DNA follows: TGCAGCGTTGACGCGGGAGGTCTCTACGAGCAGTACTTC. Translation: CSVDAGGLYEQYF.

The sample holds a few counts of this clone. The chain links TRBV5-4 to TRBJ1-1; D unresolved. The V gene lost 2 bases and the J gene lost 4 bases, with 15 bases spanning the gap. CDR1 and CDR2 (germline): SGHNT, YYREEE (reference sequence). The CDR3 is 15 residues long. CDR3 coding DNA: TGTGCCAGCAGCTTCCTTCCAGGAACTCTCACTGAAGCTTTCTTT. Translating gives CASSFLPGTLTEAFF.

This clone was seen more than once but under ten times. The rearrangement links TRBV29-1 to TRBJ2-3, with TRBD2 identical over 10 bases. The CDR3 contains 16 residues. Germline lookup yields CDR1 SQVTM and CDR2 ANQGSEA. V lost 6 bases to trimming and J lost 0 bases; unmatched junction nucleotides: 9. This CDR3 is CSVRGLADMSTDTQYF. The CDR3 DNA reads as TGCAGCGTACGCGGACTAGCGGATATGAGCACAGATACGCAGTATTTT.

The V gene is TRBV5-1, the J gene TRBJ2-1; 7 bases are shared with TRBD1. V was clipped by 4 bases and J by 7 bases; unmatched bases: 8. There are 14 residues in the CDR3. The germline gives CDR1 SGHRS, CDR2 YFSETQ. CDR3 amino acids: CASSQSGQKNEQFF. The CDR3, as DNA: TGCGCCAGCAGCCAATCGGGACAGAAGAATGAGCAGTTCTTC.

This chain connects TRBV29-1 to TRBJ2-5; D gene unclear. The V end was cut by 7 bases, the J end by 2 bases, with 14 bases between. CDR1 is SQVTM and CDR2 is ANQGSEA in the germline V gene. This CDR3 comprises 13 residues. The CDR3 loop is CSGRTWDQETQYF. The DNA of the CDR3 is TGCAGCGGCCGAACATGGGATCAAGAGACCCAGTACTTC.

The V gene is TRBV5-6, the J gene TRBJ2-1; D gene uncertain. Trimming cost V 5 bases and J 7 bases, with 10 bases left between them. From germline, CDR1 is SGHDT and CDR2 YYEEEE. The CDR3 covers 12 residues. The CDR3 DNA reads TGTGCCAGCAGACGATTGGGTAATGAGCAGTTCTTC. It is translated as CASRRLGNEQFF.

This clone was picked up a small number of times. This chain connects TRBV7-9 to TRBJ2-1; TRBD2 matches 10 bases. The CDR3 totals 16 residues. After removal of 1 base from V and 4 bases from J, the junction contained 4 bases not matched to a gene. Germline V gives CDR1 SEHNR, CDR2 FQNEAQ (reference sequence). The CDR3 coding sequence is TGTGCCAGCAGCTTAGGGACTAGCGGAATATACAATGAGCAGTTCTTC. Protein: CASSLGTSGIYNEQFF. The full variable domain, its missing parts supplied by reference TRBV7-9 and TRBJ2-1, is DTGVSQNPRHKITKRGQNVTFRCDPISEHNRLYWYRQTLGQGPEFLTYFQNEAQLEKSRLLSDRFSAERPKGSFSTLEIQRTEQGDSAMYLCASSLGTSGIYNEQFFGPGTRLTVL.

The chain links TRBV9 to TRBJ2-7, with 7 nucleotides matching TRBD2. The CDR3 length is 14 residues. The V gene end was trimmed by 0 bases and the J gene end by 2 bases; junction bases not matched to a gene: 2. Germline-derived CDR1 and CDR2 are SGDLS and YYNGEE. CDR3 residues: CASSVASGPYEQYF. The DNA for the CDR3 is TGTGCCAGCAGCGTAGCTAGCGGTCCCTACGAGCAGTACTTC.

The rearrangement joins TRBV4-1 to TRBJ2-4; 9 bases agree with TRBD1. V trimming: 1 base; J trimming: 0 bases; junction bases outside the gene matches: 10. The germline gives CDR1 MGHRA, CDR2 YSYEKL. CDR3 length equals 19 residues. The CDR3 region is CASSQGPGQGVLAKNIQYF. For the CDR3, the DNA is TGCGCCAGCAGCCAAGGACCGGGACAGGGAGTCTTAGCCAAAAACATTCAGTACTTC.

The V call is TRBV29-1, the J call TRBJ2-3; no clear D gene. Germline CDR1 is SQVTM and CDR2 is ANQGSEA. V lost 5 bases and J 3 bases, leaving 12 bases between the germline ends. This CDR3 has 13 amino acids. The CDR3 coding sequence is TGCAGCGTTCACGGGCATTATACAGATACGCAGTATTTT. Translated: CSVHGHYTDTQYF.

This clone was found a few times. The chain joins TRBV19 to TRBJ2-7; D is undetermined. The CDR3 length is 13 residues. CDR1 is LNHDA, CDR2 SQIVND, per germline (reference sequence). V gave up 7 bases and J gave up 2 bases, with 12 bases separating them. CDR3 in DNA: TGTGCCAGTACCCCGCGGCACCCCTACGAGCAGTACTTC. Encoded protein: CASTPRHPYEQYF.

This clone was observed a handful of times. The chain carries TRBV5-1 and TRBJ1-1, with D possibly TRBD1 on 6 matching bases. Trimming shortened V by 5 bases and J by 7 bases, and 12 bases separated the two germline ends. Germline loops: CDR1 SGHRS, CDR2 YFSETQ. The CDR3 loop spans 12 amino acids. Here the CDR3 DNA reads TGCGCCAGCAGAGCTGAACAGGGTGAAGCTTTCTTT. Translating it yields CASRAEQGEAFF.

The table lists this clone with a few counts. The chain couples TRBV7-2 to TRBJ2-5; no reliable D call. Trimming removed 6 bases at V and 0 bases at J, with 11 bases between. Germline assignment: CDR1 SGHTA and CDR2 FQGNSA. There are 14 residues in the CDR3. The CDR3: CASSFGLYQETQYF. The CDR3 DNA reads TGTGCCAGCAGTTTTGGGCTGTACCAAGAGACCCAGTACTTC. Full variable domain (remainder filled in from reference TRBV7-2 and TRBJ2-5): GAGVSQSPSNKVTEKGKDVELRCDPISGHTALYWYRQSLGQGLEFLIYFQGNSAPDKSGLPSDRFSAERTGGSVSTLTIQRTQQEDSAVYLCASSFGLYQETQYFGPGTRLLVL.

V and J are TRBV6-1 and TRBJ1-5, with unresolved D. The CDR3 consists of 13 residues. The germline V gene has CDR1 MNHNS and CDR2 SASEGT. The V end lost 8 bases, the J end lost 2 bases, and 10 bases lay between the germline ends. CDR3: CASLGYGNQPQHF. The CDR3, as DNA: TGTGCCAGCTTAGGGTATGGCAATCAGCCCCAGCATTTT.

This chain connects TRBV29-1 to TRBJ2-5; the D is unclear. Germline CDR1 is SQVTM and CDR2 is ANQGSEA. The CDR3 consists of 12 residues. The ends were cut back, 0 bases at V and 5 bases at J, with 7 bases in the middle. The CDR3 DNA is TGCAGCGTTGAAGATGCCAAGGAGACCCAGTACTTC. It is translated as CSVEDAKETQYF.

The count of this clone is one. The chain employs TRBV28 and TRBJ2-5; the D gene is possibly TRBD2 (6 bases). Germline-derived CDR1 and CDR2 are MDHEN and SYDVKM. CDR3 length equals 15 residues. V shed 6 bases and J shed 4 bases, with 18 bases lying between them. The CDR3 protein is CASSPPGEAPETQYF. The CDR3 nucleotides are TGTGCCAGCAGCCCGCCGGGAGAAGCACCAGAGACCCAGTACTTC.

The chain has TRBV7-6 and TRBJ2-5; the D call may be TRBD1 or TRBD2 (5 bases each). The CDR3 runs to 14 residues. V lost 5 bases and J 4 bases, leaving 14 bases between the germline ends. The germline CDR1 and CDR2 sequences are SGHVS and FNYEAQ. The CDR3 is CASSRPGRIETQYF. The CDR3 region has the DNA TGTGCCAGCAGCCGACCGGGACGGATAGAGACCCAGTACTTC.

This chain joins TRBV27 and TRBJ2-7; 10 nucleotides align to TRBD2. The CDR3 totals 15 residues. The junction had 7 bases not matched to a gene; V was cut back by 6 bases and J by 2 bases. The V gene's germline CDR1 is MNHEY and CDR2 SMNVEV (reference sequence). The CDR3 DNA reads TGTGCCAGCAGCCTCCTAACTAGCGGGACCTACGAGCAGTACTTC. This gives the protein CASSLLTSGTYEQYF.

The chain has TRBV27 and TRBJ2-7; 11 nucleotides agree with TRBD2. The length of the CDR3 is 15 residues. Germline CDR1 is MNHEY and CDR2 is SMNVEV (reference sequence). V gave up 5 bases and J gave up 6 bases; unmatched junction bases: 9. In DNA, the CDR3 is TGTGCCAGCAGTCCCTTAGCGGGAGGGCCGCTCGAGCAGTACTTC. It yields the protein CASSPLAGGPLEQYF.

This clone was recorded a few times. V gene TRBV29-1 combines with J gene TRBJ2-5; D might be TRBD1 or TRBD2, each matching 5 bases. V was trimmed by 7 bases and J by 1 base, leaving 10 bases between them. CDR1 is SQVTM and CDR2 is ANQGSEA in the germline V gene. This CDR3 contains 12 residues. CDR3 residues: CSASGPQETQYF. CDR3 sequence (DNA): TGCAGCGCGTCGGGACCCCAAGAGACCCAGTACTTC.